Following are 11 T cell receptor beta chains from one sample sequenced in a study of radiotherapy plus CTLA-4 blockade in lung cancer. Generated by immunoSEQ multiplex PCR, the TCRdb table keeps only in-frame clones and is missing some. The table lists about 45,000 clones, approximately 70% of them singletons. The sequenced sample was peripheral blood, obtained from a patient treated with radiotherapy plus ipilimumab. Receptor source: a human donor with non-small cell lung cancer who had a complete response to radiotherapy plus ipilimumab.

V usage is TRBV2 and J usage is TRBJ2-7; 8 bases agree with TRBD1. The junction had 7 bases not matched to a gene; V was cut back by 7 bases and J by 5 bases. Germline V gives CDR1 SNHLY, CDR2 FYNNEI. The CDR3 runs to 13 residues. CDR3 sequence reads: CASTGQGVNEQYF. CDR3 nucleotide sequence: TGTGCCAGCACCGGACAGGGAGTAAACGAGCAGTACTTC.

The J gene is TRBJ2-7, the V gene TRBV5-1; 8 nucleotides align to TRBD2. Germline CDR1 SGHRS, CDR2 YFSETQ. With V trimmed by 0 bases and J by 2 bases, 13 bases remained unmatched. This CDR3 region has 18 residues. The CDR3 region is CASSLVRTGTSLTYEQYF. In DNA, the CDR3 is TGCGCCAGCAGCTTGGTCAGAACGGGGACTAGTCTTACCTACGAGCAGTACTTC.

V and J are TRBV18 and TRBJ2-3, with D perhaps matching TRBD1 (6 bases). V lost 5 bases, J lost 4 bases, and 13 bases lay in between. The CDR3 is 14 residues long. Germline-derived CDR1 and CDR2 are KGHSH and LQKENI. The CDR3 region is CASSLGRGADTQYF. As DNA, the CDR3 is TGTGCCAGCTCATTGGGCAGGGGAGCAGATACGCAGTATTTT. The whole variable domain, filled in from reference TRBV18 and TRBJ2-3, reads NAGVMQNPRHLVRRRGQEARLRCSPMKGHSHVYWYRQLPEEGLKFMVYLQKENIIDESGMPKERFSAEFPKEGPSILRIQQVVRGDSAAYFCASSLGRGADTQYFGPGTRLTVL.

This rearrangement joins TRBV2 to TRBJ2-7; TRBD2 agrees at 7 bases. Germline V gene data show CDR1 as SNHLY and CDR2 as FYNNEI. The junction had 7 bases not matched to a gene; V was cut back by 6 bases and J by 2 bases. The CDR3 has 14 residues. CDR3 amino acids: CASRGRERAYEQYF. DNA of the CDR3: TGTGCCAGCAGGGGGAGGGAGAGAGCCTACGAGCAGTACTTC. Supplemented by reference TRBV2 and TRBJ2-7, the full variable domain reads EPEVTQTPSHQVTQMGQEVILRCVPISNHLYFYWYRQILGQKVEFLVSFYNNEISEKSEIFDDQFSVERPDGSNFTLKIRSTKLEDSAMYFCASRGRERAYEQYFGPGTRLTVT.

V and J are TRBV7-8 and TRBJ2-7; 11 bases match TRBD2. J gave up 3 bases and V 1 base, and 5 bases lay outside the gene matches. The CDR3 covers 16 residues. Germline loops: CDR1 SGHVS, CDR2 FQNEAQ. The CDR3 is CASSLVRLAGNYEQYF. Written as DNA, the CDR3 is TGTGCCAGCAGCTTAGTACGACTAGCGGGGAACTACGAGCAGTACTTC.

CDR3 protein: CASSLTSGGLGGELFF. As DNA, the CDR3 is TGTGCCAGCAGCCTGACTAGCGGGGGGCTGGGCGGGGAGCTGTTTTTT. The chain is built from TRBV7-7 and TRBJ2-2, with 13 bases lining up with TRBD2. CDR3 length: 16 residues. Germline CDR1 reads SSHAT; CDR2 reads FNYEAQ (reference sequence). V lost 5 bases and J lost 7; bases outside the gene matches: 7. The full variable domain, in which reference TRBV7-7 and TRBJ2-2 provide the parts outside the CDR3, is GAGVSQSPRYKVTKRGQDVTLRCDPISSHATLYWYQQALGQGPEFLTYFNYEAQPDKSGLPSDRFSAERPEGSISTLTIQRTEQRDSAMYRCASSLTSGGLGGELFFGEGSRLTVL.

The chain links TRBV30 to TRBJ2-7; the match to TRBD2 covers 7 bases. The trim removed 4 bases at V and 3 bases at J, leaving 3 bases unmatched. The CDR3 has 12 residues. The germline V gene encodes CDR1 GTSNPN and CDR2 SVGIG (reference sequence). As DNA, the CDR3 is TGTGCCTGGACGCGGGGGAACTACGAGCAGTACTTC. This translates into CAWTRGNYEQYF. Using reference TRBV30 and TRBJ2-7 for the parts outside the CDR3, the full variable domain is SQTIHQWPATLVQPVGSPLSLECTVEGTSNPNLYWYRQAAGRGLQLLFYSVGIGQISSEVPQNLSASRPQDRQFILSSKKLLLSDSGFYLCAWTRGNYEQYFGPGTRLTVT.

V is TRBV29-1 and J is TRBJ2-7, with D perhaps TRBD1 (6 bases). From germline, CDR1 is SQVTM and CDR2 ANQGSEA. This CDR3 contains 13 residues. The V gene lost 4 bases and the J gene lost 5 bases, with 15 bases spanning the gap. For the CDR3, the DNA is TGCAGCGTTGTGCTACAGGGCCTCGACGAGCAGTACTTC. Encoded protein: CSVVLQGLDEQYF.

The chain couples TRBV18 to TRBJ1-5; TRBD1 aligns across 8 bases. The CDR3 contains 14 residues. The trim removed 2 bases at V and 7 bases at J, leaving 4 bases unmatched. CDR1 KGHSH and CDR2 LQKENI come from the germline V gene. As DNA, the CDR3 is TGTGCCAGCTCACCAAACAGGGGGGGCCAGCCCCAGCATTTT. It specifies CASSPNRGGQPQHF. The complete variable domain, with remaining parts taken from reference TRBV18 and TRBJ1-5, reads NAGVMQNPRHLVRRRGQEARLRCSPMKGHSHVYWYRQLPEEGLKFMVYLQKENIIDESGMPKERFSAEFPKEGPSILRIQQVVRGDSAAYFCASSPNRGGQPQHFGDGTRLSIL.

The genes are TRBV30 and TRBJ2-7; a possible D gene is TRBD2 (5 bases). The V end was cut by 4 bases, the J end by 6 bases, with 13 bases between. Germline V gene lookup returns CDR1 GTSNPN and CDR2 SVGIG (reference sequence). The CDR3 length is 12 residues. The CDR3: CAWTVTGSEQYF. In DNA, the CDR3 is TGTGCCTGGACGGTAACGGGGTCCGAGCAGTACTTC.

A single count supports this clone. The chain employs TRBV13 and TRBJ1-1, with a tentative D call TRBD1 (6 bases). V shed 1 base and J shed 5 bases, with 8 bases lying between them. The CDR3 loop spans 13 amino acids. Germline V CDR1 and CDR2: PRHDT, FYEKMQ (reference sequence). The CDR3 DNA sequence: TGTGCCAGCAGCTTAGTGGGGGCAACTGAAGCTTTCTTT. Residues: CASSLVGATEAFF. The variable domain in full, with the rest retrieved from reference TRBV13 and TRBJ1-1, is AAGVIQSPRHLIKEKRETATLKCYPIPRHDTVYWYQQGPGQDPQFLISFYEKMQSDKGSIPDRFSAQQFSDYHSELNMSSLELGDSALYFCASSLVGATEAFFGQGTRLTVV.